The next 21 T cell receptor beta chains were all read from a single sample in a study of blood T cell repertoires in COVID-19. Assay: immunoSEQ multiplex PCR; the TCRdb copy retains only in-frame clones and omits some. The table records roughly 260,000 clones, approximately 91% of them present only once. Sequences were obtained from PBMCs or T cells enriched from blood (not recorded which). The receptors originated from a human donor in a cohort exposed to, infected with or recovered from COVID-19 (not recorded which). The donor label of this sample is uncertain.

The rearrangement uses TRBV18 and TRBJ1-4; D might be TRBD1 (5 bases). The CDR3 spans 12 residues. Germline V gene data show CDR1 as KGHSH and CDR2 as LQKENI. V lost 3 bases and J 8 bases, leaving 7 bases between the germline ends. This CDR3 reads CASSPGGEKLFF. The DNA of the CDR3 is TGTGCCAGCTCACCGGGGGGGGAAAAACTGTTTTTT.

CDR3 in amino acids: CATHGRGSEAFF. The CDR3 DNA sequence: TGTGCCACCCATGGCCGCGGCTCTGAAGCTTTCTTT. This sequence joins TRBV10-3 and TRBJ1-1; D remains unclear. The ends were cut back, 10 bases at V and 6 bases at J, with 15 bases in the middle. Germline V lookup: CDR1 ENHRY, CDR2 SYGVKD. This CDR3 region has 12 residues.

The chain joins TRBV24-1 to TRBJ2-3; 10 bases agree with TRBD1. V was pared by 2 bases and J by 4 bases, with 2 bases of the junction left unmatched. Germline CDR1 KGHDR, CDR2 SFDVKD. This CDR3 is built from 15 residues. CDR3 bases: TGTGCCACCAGTGATTCAGGGACAGGGGCAGATACGCAGTATTTT. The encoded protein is CATSDSGTGADTQYF.

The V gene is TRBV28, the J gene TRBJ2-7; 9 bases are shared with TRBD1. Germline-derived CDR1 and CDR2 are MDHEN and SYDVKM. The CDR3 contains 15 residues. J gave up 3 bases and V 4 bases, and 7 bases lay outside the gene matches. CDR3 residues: CASSSGQGVSYEQYF. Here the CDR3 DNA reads TGTGCCAGCAGTTCGGGACAGGGCGTAAGCTACGAGCAGTACTTC.

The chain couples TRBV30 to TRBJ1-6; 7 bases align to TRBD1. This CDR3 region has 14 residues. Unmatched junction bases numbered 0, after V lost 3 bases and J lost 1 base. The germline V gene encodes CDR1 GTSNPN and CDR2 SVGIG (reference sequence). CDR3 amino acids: CAWRTGSYNSPLHF. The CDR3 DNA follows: TGTGCCTGGAGGACAGGGTCCTATAATTCACCCCTCCACTTT.

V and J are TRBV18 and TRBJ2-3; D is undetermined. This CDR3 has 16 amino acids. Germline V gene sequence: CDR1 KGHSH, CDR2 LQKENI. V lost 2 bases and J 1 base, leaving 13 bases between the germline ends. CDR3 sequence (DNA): TGTGCCAGCTCACCAGCTGCGCGAGGCGGCACAGATACGCAGTATTTT. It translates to CASSPAARGGTDTQYF.

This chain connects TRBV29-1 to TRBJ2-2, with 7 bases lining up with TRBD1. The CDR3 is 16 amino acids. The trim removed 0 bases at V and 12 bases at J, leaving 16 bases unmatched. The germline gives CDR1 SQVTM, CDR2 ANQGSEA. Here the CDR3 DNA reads TGCAGCGTTGAAGATGGGGAACAGGGGTTGGCGGAGAAGCTGTTTTTT. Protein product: CSVEDGEQGLAEKLFF.

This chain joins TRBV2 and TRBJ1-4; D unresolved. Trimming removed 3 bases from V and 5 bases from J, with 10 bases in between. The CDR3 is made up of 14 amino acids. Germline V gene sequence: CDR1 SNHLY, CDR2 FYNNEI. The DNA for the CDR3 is TGTGCCAGCAGTGATGCAACAGTCAATGAAAAACTGTTTTTT. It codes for CASSDATVNEKLFF.

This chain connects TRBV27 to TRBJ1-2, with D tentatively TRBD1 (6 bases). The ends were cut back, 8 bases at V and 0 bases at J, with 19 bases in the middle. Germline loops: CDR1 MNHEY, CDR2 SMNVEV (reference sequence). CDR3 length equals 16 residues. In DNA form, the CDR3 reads TGTGCCAGCTTTTTGAGGGGAACAGGGTCTAACTATGGCTACACCTTC. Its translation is CASFLRGTGSNYGYTF.

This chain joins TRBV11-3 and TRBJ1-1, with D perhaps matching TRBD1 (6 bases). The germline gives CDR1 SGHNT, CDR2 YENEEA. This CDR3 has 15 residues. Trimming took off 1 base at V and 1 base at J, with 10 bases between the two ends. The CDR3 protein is CASSLGGPGNTEAFF. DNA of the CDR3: TGTGCCAGCAGCTTAGGGGGGCCGGGGAACACTGAAGCTTTCTTT. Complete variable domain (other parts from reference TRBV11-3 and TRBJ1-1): EAGVVQSPRYKIIEKKQPVAFWCNPISGHNTLYWYLQNLGQGPELLIRYENEEAVDDSQLPKDRFSAERLKGVDSTLKIQPAELGDSAVYLCASSLGGPGNTEAFFGQGTRLTVV.

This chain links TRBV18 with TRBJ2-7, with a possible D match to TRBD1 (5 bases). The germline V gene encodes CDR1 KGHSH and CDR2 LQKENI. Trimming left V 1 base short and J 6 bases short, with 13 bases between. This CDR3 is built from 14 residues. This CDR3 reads CASSPLDTGGEQYF. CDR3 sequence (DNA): TGTGCCAGCTCACCACTGGACACGGGCGGCGAGCAGTACTTC.

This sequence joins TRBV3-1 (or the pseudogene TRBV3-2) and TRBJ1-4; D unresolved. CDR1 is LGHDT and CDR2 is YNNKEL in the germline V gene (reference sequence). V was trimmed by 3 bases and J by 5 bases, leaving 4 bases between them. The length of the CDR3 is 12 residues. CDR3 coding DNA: TGTGCCAGCAGCCACGGGAATGAAAAACTGTTTTTT. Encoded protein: CASSHGNEKLFF.

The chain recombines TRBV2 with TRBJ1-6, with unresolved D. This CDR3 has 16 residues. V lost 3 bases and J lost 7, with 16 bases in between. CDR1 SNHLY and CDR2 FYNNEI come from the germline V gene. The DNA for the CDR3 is TGTGCCAGCAGTGATATCGGCGGCGGGAGGAATTCACCCCTCCACTTT. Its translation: CASSDIGGGRNSPLHF.

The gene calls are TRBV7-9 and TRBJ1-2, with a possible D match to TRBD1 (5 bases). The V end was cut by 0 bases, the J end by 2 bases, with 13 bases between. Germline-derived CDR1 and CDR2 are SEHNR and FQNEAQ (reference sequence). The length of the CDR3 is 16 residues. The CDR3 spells CASSLARSAGNYGYTF. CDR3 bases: TGTGCCAGCAGCTTAGCGCGATCGGCAGGGAACTATGGCTACACCTTC.

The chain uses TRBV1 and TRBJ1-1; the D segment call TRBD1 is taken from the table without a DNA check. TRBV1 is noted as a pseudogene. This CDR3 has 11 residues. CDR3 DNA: TGCACCCAAGCCAGGGGGCGCCGAGCTTTCTTT. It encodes CTQARGRRAFF.

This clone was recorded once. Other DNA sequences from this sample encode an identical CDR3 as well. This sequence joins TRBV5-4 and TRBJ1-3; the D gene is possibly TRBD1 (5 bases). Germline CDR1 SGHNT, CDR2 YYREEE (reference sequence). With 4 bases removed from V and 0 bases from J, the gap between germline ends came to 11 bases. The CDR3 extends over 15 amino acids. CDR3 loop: CASSRDSSSGNTIYF. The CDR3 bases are TGTGCCAGCAGCCGCGACAGTTCCTCTGGAAACACCATATATTTT.

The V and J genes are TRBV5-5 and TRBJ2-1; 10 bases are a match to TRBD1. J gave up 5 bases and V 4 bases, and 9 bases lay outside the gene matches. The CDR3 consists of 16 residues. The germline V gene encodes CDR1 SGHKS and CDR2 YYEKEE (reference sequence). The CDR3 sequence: CASSPRAGTGDNEQFF. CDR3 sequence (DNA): TGTGCCAGCAGCCCCCGGGCCGGGACAGGGGACAATGAGCAGTTCTTC.

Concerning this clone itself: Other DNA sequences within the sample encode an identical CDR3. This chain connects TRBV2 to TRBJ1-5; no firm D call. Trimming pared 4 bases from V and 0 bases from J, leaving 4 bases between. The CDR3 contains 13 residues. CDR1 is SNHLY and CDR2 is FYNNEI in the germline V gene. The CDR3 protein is CASSGGSNQPQHF. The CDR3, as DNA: TGTGCCAGCAGTGGAGGTAGCAATCAGCCCCAGCATTTT.

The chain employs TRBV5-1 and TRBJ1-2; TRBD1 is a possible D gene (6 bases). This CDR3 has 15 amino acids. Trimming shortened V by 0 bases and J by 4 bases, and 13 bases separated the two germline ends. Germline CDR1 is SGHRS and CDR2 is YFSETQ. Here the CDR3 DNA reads TGCGCCAGCAGCTTGGATAAGGGGGTCACCTATGGCTACACCTTC. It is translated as CASSLDKGVTYGYTF.

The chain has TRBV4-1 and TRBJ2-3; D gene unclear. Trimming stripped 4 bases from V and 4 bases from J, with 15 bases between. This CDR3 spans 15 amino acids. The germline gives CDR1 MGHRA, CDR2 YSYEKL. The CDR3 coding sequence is TGCGCCAGCAGCCGTCTGGTAGCCGTGGCAGATACGCAGTATTTT. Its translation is CASSRLVAVADTQYF.

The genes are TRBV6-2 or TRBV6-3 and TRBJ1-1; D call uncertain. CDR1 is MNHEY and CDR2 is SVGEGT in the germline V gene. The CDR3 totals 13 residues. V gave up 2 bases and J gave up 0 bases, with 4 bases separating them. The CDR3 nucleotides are TGTGCCAGCAGTTACACTGTGAACACTGAAGCTTTCTTT. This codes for CASSYTVNTEAFF.